This T cell receptor beta chain emerged from a study of chemoradiotherapy in HPV16-positive cancers. Study in general: Candidate HPV-specific clones and shared TCR motifs came from two HPV16-positive patients. Overall study results and limits: Candidate HPV-specific clones and E7-related TCR motifs grew in tumor during treatment.

Clones were sequenced by immunoSEQ multiplex PCR, and TCRdb holds only the in-frame ones, with some missing. The table lists about 3,000 clones, approximately 79% of them singletons. This clone turned up a few times. The antigen is not known. Trimming stripped 3 bases from V and 1 base from J, with 6 bases between. The CDR3 covers 13 residues. The V gene's germline CDR1 is LNHDA and CDR2 SQIVND (reference sequence). The chain uses TRBV19 and TRBJ2-5; D not certain. The sample here was tumor tissue, taken from a patient who underwent chemoradiotherapy. The clonotype comes from a human donor with HPV-associated anogenital cancer. This CDR3 reads CASSIDFQETQYF. The DNA of the CDR3 is TGTGCCAGTAGTATCGACTTCCAAGAGACCCAGTACTTC. The full variable domain, with the rest looked up from reference TRBV19 and TRBJ2-5, is DGGITQSPKYLFRKEGQNVTLSCEQNLNHDAMYWYRQDPGQGLRLIYYSQIVNDFQKGDIAEGYSVSREKKESFPLTVTSAQKNPTAFYLCASSIDFQETQYFGPGTRLLVL.